This TCR beta chain comes out of a study of T cells after yellow fever vaccination. Notes on the study in general: The CD4 compartment and the CD8 compartment contained a small share of clonotypes in common. Subsequent to the booster, the majority of primary-vaccination clones reappeared (under 98% CD4, 88% CD8).

This clonotype was counted many times. The antigen remains unidentified. The CDR3 has 11 residues. CDR1 and CDR2 (germline): SQVTM, ANQGSEA. They built TCR cDNA with 5'RACE template switching, a step that put in a universal primer site and UMIs. TCRdb called the 5' RACE reads again in MiXCR, with one record for every CDR3 protein. The sample shows around 330,000 distinct CDR3 sequences, roughly 3.5% of them seen only once. This clonotype was sampled from a man younger than 35 who received the YFV17D yellow fever vaccine. This specimen was PBMCs, taken on the day of the yellow fever booster vaccination. The rearrangement uses TRBV29-1 and TRBJ2-3; TRBD1 is a possible D gene (5 bases). DNA of the CDR3: TGCACCGGCAGGGTACGAGATACGCAGTATTTT. It codes for CTGRVRDTQYF.